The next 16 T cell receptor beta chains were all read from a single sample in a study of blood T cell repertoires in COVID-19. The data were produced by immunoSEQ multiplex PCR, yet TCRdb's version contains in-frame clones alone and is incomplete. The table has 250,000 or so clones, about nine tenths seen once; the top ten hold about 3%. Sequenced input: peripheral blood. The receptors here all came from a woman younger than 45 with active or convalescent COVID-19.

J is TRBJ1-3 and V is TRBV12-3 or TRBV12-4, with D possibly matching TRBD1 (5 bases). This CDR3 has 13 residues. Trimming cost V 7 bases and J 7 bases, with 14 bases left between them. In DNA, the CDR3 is TGTGCCAGCACCCTGGAGGGGTGGAACACCATATATTTT. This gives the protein CASTLEGWNTIYF.

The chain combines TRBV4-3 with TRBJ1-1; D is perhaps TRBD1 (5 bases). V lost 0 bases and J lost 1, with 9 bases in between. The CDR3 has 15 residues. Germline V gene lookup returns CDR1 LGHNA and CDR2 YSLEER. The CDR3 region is CASSQDRGTNTEAFF. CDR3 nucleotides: TGCGCCAGCAGCCAAGATAGGGGTACGAACACTGAAGCTTTCTTT.

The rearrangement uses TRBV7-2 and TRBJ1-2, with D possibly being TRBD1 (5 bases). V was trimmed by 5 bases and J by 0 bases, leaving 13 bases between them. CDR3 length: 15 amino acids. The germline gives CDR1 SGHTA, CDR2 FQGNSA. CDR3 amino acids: CASSRLAGTNYGYTF. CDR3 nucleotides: TGTGCCAGCAGCCGCTTGGCAGGGACTAACTATGGCTACACCTTC.

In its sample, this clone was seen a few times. The chain's CDR3 is CASSSTGTTYEQYF. CDR3 DNA sequence: TGTGCCAGCAGTTCCACCGGGACAACCTACGAGCAGTACTTC. This rearrangement joins TRBV6-5 to TRBJ2-7; D possibly corresponds to TRBD1 (6 bases). The CDR3 consists of 14 residues. The germline V and J ends were trimmed by 4 bases and 2 bases, with 12 bases remaining between them. CDR1 and CDR2 (germline): MNHEY, SVGAGI.

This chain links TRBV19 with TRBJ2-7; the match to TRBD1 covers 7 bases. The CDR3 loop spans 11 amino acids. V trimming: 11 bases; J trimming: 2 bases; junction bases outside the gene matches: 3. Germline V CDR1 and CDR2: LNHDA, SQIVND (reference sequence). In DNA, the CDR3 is TGTGCCCCCAGGGGGACCTACGAGCAGTACTTC. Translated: CAPRGTYEQYF.

As DNA, the CDR3 is TGTGCCAGCAGTCTAGGACAGGGGGCAAGATATGGCTACACCTTC. This sequence encodes CASSLGQGARYGYTF. This rearrangement joins TRBV27 to TRBJ1-2, with 11 nucleotides matching TRBD1. V trimming: 5 bases; J trimming: 5 bases; junction bases outside the gene matches: 7. Germline CDR1 MNHEY, CDR2 SMNVEV (reference sequence). The CDR3 spans 15 residues.

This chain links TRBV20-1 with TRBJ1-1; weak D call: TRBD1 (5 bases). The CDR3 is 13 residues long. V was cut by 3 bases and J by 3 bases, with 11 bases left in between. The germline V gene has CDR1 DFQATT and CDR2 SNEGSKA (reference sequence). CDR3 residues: CSASTGADTEAFF. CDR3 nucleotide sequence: TGCAGTGCTAGTACAGGAGCCGACACTGAAGCTTTCTTT.

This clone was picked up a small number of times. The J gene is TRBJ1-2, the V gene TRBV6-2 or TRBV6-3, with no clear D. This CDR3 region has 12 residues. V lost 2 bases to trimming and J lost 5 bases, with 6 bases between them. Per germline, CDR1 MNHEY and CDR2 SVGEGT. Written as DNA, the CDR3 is TGTGCCAGCAGTTACACGGTTTATGGCTACACCTTC. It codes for CASSYTVYGYTF.

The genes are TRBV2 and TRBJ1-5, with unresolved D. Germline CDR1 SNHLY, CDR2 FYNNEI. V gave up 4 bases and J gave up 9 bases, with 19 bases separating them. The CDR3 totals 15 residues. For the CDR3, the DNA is TGTGCCAGCAGTGCGAATTTACCGTCTAGTGGGCCCCAGCATTTT. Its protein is CASSANLPSSGPQHF.

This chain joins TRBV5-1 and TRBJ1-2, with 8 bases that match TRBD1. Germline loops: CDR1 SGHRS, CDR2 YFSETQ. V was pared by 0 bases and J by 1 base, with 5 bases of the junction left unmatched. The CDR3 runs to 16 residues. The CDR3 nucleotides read TGCGCCAGCAGCTTGGAGTGGACAGGGTTTAACTATGGCTACACCTTC. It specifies CASSLEWTGFNYGYTF.

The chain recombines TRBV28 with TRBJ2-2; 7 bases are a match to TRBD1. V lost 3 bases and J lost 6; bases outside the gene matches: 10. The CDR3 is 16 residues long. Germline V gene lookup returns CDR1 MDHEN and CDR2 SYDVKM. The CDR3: CASSFLRQGDSGELFF. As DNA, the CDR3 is TGTGCCAGCAGTTTTTTACGGCAGGGGGATTCCGGGGAGCTGTTTTTT.

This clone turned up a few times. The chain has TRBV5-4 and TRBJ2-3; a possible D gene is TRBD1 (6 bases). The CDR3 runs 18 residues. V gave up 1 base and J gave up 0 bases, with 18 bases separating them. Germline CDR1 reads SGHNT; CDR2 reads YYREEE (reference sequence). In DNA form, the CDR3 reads TGTGCCAGCAGCTTGTCGATGGGGGCTAGCTCTAGCACAGATACGCAGTATTTT. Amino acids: CASSLSMGASSSTDTQYF.

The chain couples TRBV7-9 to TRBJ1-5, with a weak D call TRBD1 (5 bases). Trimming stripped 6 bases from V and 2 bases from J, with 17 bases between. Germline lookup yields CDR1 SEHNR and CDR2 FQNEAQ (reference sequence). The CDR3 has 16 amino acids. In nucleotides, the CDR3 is TGTGCCAGCAGGTTAAGGTTCCGCAGGGGCAATCAGCCCCAGCATTTT. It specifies CASRLRFRRGNQPQHF.

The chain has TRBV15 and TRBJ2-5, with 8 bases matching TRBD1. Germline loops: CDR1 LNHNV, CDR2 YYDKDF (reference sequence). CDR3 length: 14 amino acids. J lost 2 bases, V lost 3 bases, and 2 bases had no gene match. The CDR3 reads CATSRDRDQETQYF. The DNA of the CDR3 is TGTGCCACCAGCAGGGACAGGGATCAAGAGACCCAGTACTTC.

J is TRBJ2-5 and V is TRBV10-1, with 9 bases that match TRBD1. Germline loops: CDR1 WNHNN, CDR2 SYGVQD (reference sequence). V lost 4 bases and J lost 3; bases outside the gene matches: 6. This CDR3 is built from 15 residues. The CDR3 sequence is CASSGPGTGKETQYF. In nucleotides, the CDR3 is TGCGCCAGCAGTGGTCCGGGGACAGGGAAAGAGACCCAGTACTTC.

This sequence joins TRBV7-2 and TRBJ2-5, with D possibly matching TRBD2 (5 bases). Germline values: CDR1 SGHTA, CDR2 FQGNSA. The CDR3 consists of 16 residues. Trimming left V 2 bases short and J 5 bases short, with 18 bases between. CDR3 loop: CASSLISRPWEETQYF. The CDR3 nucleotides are TGTGCCAGCAGCTTAATTTCGCGTCCCTGGGAGGAGACCCAGTACTTC.